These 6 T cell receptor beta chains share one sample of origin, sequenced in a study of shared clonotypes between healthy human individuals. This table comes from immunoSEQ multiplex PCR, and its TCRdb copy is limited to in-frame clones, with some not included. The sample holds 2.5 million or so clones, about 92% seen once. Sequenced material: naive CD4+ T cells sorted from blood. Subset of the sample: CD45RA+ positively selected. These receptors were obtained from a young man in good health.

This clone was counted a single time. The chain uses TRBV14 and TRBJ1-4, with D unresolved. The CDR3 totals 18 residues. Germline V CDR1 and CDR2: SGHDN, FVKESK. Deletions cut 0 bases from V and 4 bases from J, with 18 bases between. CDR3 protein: CASSQDLAGWADNEKLFF. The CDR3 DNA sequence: TGTGCCAGCAGCCAAGATTTAGCGGGATGGGCAGATAATGAAAAACTGTTTTTT. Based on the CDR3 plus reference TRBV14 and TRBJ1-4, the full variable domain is EAGVTQFPSHSVIEKGQTVTLRCDPISGHDNLYWYRRVMGKEIKFLLHFVKESKQDESGMPNNRFLAERTGGTYSTLKVQPAELEDSGVYFCASSQDLAGWADNEKLFFGSGTQLSVL.

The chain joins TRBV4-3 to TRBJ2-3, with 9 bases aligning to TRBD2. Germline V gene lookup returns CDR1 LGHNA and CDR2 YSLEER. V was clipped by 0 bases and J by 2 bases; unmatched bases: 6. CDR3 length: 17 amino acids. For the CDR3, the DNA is TGCGCCAGCAGCCAAGATTGGGTAGCGGGGGTCACAGATACGCAGTATTTT. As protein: CASSQDWVAGVTDTQYF.

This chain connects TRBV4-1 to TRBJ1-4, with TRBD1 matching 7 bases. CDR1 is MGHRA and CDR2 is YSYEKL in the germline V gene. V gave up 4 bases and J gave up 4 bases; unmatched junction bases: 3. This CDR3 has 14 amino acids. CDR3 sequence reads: CASSPRQGNEKLFF. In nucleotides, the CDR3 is TGCGCCAGCAGCCCCCGACAGGGTAATGAAAAACTGTTTTTT.

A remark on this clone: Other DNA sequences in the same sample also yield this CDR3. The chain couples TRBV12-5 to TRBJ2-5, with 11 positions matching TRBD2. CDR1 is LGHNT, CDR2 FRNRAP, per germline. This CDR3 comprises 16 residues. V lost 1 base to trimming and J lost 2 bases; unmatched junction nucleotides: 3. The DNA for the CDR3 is TGTGCTAGTGGTTTGGGGCTAGCGGGGGGTCAAGAGACCCAGTACTTC. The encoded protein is CASGLGLAGGQETQYF.

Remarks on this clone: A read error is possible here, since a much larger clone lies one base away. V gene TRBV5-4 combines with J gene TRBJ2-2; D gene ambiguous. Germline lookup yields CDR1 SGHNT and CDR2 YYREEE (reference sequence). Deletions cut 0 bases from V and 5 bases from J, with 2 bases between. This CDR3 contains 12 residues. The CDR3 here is CASSLETGELFF. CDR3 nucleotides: TGTGCCAGCAGCTTGGAAACCGGGGAGCTGTTTTTT.

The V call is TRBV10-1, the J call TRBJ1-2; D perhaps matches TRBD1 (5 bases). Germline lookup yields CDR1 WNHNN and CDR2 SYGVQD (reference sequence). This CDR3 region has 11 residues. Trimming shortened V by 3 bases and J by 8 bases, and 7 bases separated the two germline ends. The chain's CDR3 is CASSEWGGYTF. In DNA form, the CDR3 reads TGCGCCAGCAGTGAATGGGGGGGCTACACCTTC.